A single sample gave rise to the 26 T cell receptor beta chains below, sequenced in a study of beta chain features in type 1 diabetes. Investigators reverse transcribed all isolated RNA, so they sequenced expressed TCRB transcripts. Data came from immunoSEQ multiplex PCR; TCRdb stores just in-frame clones and leaves some out. The sample carries 250,000 to 400,000 clones, 13% to 15% recorded once. Sequenced sample: central memory CD4+ T cells from blood. The receptor source for this set is a man aged 30 to 45 in good health.

This chain links TRBV6-1 with TRBJ1-5; D may be TRBD1 (6 bases). V dropped 0 bases and J dropped 7 bases, with 16 bases sitting between them. CDR3 size: 16 residues. Germline V gives CDR1 MNHNS, CDR2 SASEGT. Here the CDR3 DNA reads TGTGCCAGCAGTGAAGCGATGACAGGCGGGAGGCAGCCCCAGCATTTT. This codes for CASSEAMTGGRQPQHF.

This rearrangement joins TRBV6-5 to TRBJ1-6, with a tentative D call TRBD1 (5 bases). In germline, CDR1 is MNHEY, CDR2 SVGAGI. Trimming left V 0 bases short and J 7 bases short, with 13 bases between. This CDR3 is built from 16 residues. The CDR3 spells CASSYSSPGRNSPLHF. The CDR3 nucleotides read TGTGCCAGCAGTTACTCGTCCCCAGGGCGGAATTCACCCCTCCACTTT.

The table lists this clone with a few counts. The chain recombines TRBV11-3 with TRBJ2-1, with a possible D match to TRBD1 (6 bases). CDR3 length: 12 amino acids. In germline, CDR1 is SGHNT, CDR2 YENEEA. V lost 1 base and J 9 bases, leaving 7 bases between the germline ends. CDR3 sequence reads: CASSLGGGEQFF. In nucleotides, the CDR3 is TGTGCCAGCAGCTTAGGAGGGGGTGAGCAGTTCTTC.

This clone was detected a few times. The genes are TRBV15 and TRBJ1-1; the D gene is possibly TRBD1 (6 bases). Trimming pared 5 bases from V and 7 bases from J, leaving 14 bases between. Germline V gene data show CDR1 as LNHNV and CDR2 as YYDKDF (reference sequence). The CDR3 totals 13 residues. This CDR3 reads CATSLDRSLEAFF. The CDR3 DNA is TGTGCCACCAGCCTAGACAGGAGCCTTGAAGCTTTCTTT. The variable domain in full, completed from reference TRBV15 and TRBJ1-1, reads DAMVIQNPRYQVTQFGKPVTLSCSQTLNHNVMYWYQQKSSQAPKLLFHYYDKDFNNEADTPDNFQSRRPNTSFCFLDIRSPGLGDTAMYLCATSLDRSLEAFFGQGTRLTVV.

This clone was counted only a few times. This rearrangement joins TRBV4-2 to TRBJ1-2; D is possibly TRBD1 (5 bases). The germline V gene encodes CDR1 LGHNA and CDR2 YNFKEQ. Between the trimmed V and J ends, which lost 3 bases and 5 bases, there was a span of 13 bases. The CDR3 has 14 amino acids. The CDR3 is CASSQYGGNYGYTF. In DNA, the CDR3 is TGTGCCAGCAGCCAGTACGGGGGGAATTATGGCTACACCTTC.

This clone has more than one count but fewer than ten. The chain carries TRBV9 and TRBJ1-2, with 7 bases that match TRBD1. Germline V gene sequence: CDR1 SGDLS, CDR2 YYNGEE. The CDR3 consists of 14 residues. Trimming at V came to 4 bases and at J to 3 bases, leaving 6 bases not matched to a gene. The CDR3 bases are TGTGCCAGCAGCCCCCAGACAGGGCACTATGGCTACACCTTC. This codes for CASSPQTGHYGYTF.

This clone was seen ten or more times. The V and J genes are TRBV5-1 and TRBJ2-1; D is possibly TRBD1 (5 bases). The germline V and J ends were trimmed by 1 base and 8 bases, with 16 bases remaining between them. This CDR3 is 15 amino acids long. Per germline, CDR1 SGHRS and CDR2 YFSETQ. CDR3 region: CASSLPQGTFDEQFF. CDR3 DNA sequence: TGCGCCAGCAGCTTGCCTCAGGGTACCTTCGATGAGCAGTTCTTC.

CDR3 amino acids: CATRPGTYPQETQYF. CDR3 in DNA: TGTGCCACCAGACCAGGGACGTACCCACAAGAGACCCAGTACTTC. The genes are TRBV27 and TRBJ2-5; tentatively, D is TRBD1 or TRBD2 (5 bases each). Between the trimmed V and J ends, which lost 10 bases and 2 bases, there was a span of 20 bases. CDR1 MNHEY and CDR2 SMNVEV come from the germline V gene (reference sequence). This CDR3 has 15 amino acids.

Comment on this clone: A read error may account for a junction end that differs from germline. Other DNA sequences in this specimen translate into the identical CDR3. The gene calls are TRBV11-2 and TRBJ2-7; D might be TRBD1 (6 bases). Germline V lookup: CDR1 SGHAT, CDR2 FQNNGV. CDR3 length: 12 residues. In DNA form, the CDR3 reads TGTGCCAGCCTAGACAGGTCCTACGAACAGTACTTC. Protein product: CASLDRSYEQYF.

This clone was detected a few times. The gene calls are TRBV7-9 and TRBJ2-7; perhaps TRBD2 as D (6 bases). Trimming removed 3 bases from V and 7 bases from J, with 10 bases in between. This CDR3 region has 12 residues. Germline V lookup: CDR1 SEHNR, CDR2 FQNEAQ (reference sequence). CDR3 region: CASSFSGGEQYV. CDR3 bases: TGTGCCAGCAGCTTCTCCGGGGGAGAGCAGTACGTC.

There are a few counts of this clone. V gene TRBV7-2 combines with J gene TRBJ2-2, with 10 bases matching TRBD2. Trimming removed 1 base from V and 5 bases from J; junction bases left unmatched: 7. The CDR3 has 17 residues. Germline CDR1 and CDR2: SGHTA and FQGNSA. The CDR3 nucleotides read TGTGCCAGCAGCTTAGTAAGTGGACTAGCGGCAACCGGGGAGCTGTTTTTT. As protein: CASSLVSGLAATGELFF.

The sample holds a few counts of this clone. The chain uses TRBV28 and TRBJ1-2; D is unresolved. CDR3 length: 17 residues. Trimming shortened V by 2 bases and J by 6 bases, and 22 bases separated the two germline ends. CDR1 is MDHEN, CDR2 SYDVKM, per germline. CDR3 bases: TGTGCCAGCAGTTTACAGTTTTTTGGGGTCAGGTCGAATGGCTACACCTTC. This encodes CASSLQFFGVRSNGYTF.

This clone appeared many times. The rearrangement uses TRBV14 and TRBJ1-2; possible D gene TRBD1, 5 bases. Germline V gene data show CDR1 as SGHDN and CDR2 as FVKESK. V dropped 1 base and J dropped 3 bases, with 9 bases sitting between them. CDR3 length: 14 residues. The CDR3 sequence: CASSQVGVDYGYTF. The CDR3 region has the DNA TGTGCCAGCAGCCAAGTGGGGGTAGACTATGGCTACACCTTC.

The chain is built from TRBV6-1 and TRBJ1-1; 8 positions agree with TRBD1. V dropped 8 bases and J dropped 2; count of bases not matched to a gene: 10. There are 15 residues in the CDR3. Germline V gene data show CDR1 as MNHNS and CDR2 as SASEGT. CDR3 protein: CASPPTGAVNTEAFF. The CDR3, as DNA: TGTGCCAGCCCTCCGACAGGGGCCGTCAACACTGAAGCTTTCTTT.

This chain links TRBV7-2 with TRBJ1-2; D is uncertain. The germline V gene has CDR1 SGHTA and CDR2 FQGNSA. This CDR3 contains 13 residues. Between the trimmed V and J ends, which lost 5 bases and 8 bases, there was a span of 15 bases. The CDR3 reads CASSAEGWGGYTF. CDR3 nucleotides: TGTGCCAGCAGCGCAGAAGGATGGGGAGGCTACACCTTC.

This clone turned up a few times. This CDR3 is CASSLGTGKEDEQFF. The CDR3 coding sequence is TGTGCCAGCAGCCTCGGGACAGGGAAGGAAGATGAGCAGTTCTTC. The rearrangement joins TRBV5-6 to TRBJ2-1; 9 positions agree with TRBD1. Germline-derived CDR1 and CDR2 are SGHDT and YYEEEE. J gave up 8 bases and V 4 bases, and 10 bases lay outside the gene matches. CDR3 length: 15 amino acids.

The CDR3 nucleotides are TGCGCCAGCAGTGAGTCTGGGAGCTATGGCTACACCTTC. Protein sequence: CASSESGSYGYTF. The rearrangement uses TRBV10-1 and TRBJ1-2; no clear D gene. V was trimmed by 0 bases and J by 4 bases, leaving 6 bases between them. The germline gives CDR1 WNHNN, CDR2 SYGVQD (reference sequence). The CDR3 has 13 residues.

This clone was counted a few times. The chain uses TRBV19 and TRBJ2-3; possibly TRBD1 for D (6 bases). V was pared by 5 bases and J by 1 base, with 10 bases between. Germline lookup yields CDR1 LNHDA and CDR2 SQIVND (reference sequence). The CDR3 spans 14 residues. The CDR3 loop reads CASSAYRGTDTQYF. CDR3 nucleotide sequence: TGTGCCAGTAGTGCTTACAGGGGCACAGATACGCAGTATTTT.

The chain couples TRBV10-3 to TRBJ2-7, with D tentatively TRBD1 (8 bases). Trimming stripped 2 bases from V and 0 bases from J, with 17 bases between. In germline, CDR1 is ENHRY, CDR2 SYGVKD. The CDR3 extends over 17 amino acids. CDR3 nucleotide sequence: TGTGCCATCAGTGAGCTAGGGGGGGGACAGGTCTCCTACGAGCAGTACTTC. This encodes CAISELGGGQVSYEQYF.

This chain's CDR3 is CSVGGEFNYGYTF. The CDR3 coding sequence is TGCAGCGTTGGAGGGGAGTTTAACTATGGCTACACCTTC. This chain uses TRBV29-1 with TRBJ1-2; TRBD1 might be the D (5 bases). The germline CDR1 and CDR2 sequences are SQVTM and ANQGSEA. The CDR3 contains 13 residues. V shed 4 bases and J shed 1 base, with 10 bases lying between them. The variable domain in full, completed from reference TRBV29-1 and TRBJ1-2, reads SAVISQKPSRDICQRGTSLTIQCQVDSQVTMMFWYRQQPGQSLTLIATANQGSEATYESGFVIDKFPISRPNLTFSTLTVSNMSPEDSSIYLCSVGGEFNYGYTFGSGTRLTVV.

This clone has more than one count but fewer than ten. The J gene is TRBJ2-3, the V gene TRBV6-1, with TRBD2 identical over 8 bases. Germline V gives CDR1 MNHNS, CDR2 SASEGT. V shed 5 bases and J 1 base; nucleotides not matched to a gene: 5. This CDR3 region has 15 residues. CDR3 loop: CASSRGGPGTDTQYF. The CDR3, as DNA: TGTGCCAGCAGTCGGGGGGGGCCGGGCACAGATACGCAGTATTTT.

Only a few counts were recorded for this clone. V is TRBV11-2 and J is TRBJ2-6; possibly TRBD1 for D (5 bases). The CDR3 contains 19 residues. Trimming cost V 0 bases and J 3 bases, with 18 bases left between them. CDR1 is SGHAT and CDR2 is FQNNGV in the germline V gene. The CDR3: CASSLDPRRLRGGANVLTF. The CDR3 DNA reads TGTGCCAGCAGCTTAGATCCCAGGCGTCTAAGGGGTGGGGCCAACGTCCTGACTTTC.

This clone occurred a few times. J is TRBJ2-7 and V is TRBV7-8; no reliable D call. Germline assignment: CDR1 SGHVS and CDR2 FQNEAQ. The CDR3 is 13 residues long. Trimming shortened V by 5 bases and J by 9 bases, and 17 bases separated the two germline ends. As DNA, the CDR3 is TGTGCCAGCAGCACCGACGCAAATATAGCGCAGTACTTC. Amino acids: CASSTDANIAQYF.

The chain is built from TRBV2 and TRBJ2-3; TRBD2 matches at 9 bases. In germline, CDR1 is SNHLY, CDR2 FYNNEI. The CDR3 is made up of 14 amino acids. With 8 bases clipped from V and 1 base from J, the junction kept 4 bases outside the gene matches. The CDR3, as DNA: TGTGCCAGCCTAGCGGGGTCTGGCACAGATACGCAGTATTTT. Translation: CASLAGSGTDTQYF.

This clone was counted a few times. The chain links TRBV15 to TRBJ1-2; tentative D call: TRBD1 (5 bases). Germline CDR1 is LNHNV and CDR2 is YYDKDF (reference sequence). This CDR3 has 12 amino acids. The germline V and J ends were trimmed by 3 bases and 5 bases, with 7 bases remaining between them. CDR3 in amino acids: CATSREGYGYTF. The CDR3 coding sequence is TGTGCCACCAGCAGGGAGGGGTATGGCTACACCTTC.

The chain combines TRBV7-2 with TRBJ2-2, with 12 bases identical to TRBD2. Germline V gene data show CDR1 as SGHTA and CDR2 as FQGNSA. V lost 7 bases to trimming and J lost 6 bases; unmatched junction nucleotides: 9. There are 16 residues in the CDR3. CDR3 sequence (DNA): TGTGCCAGCATCAACAGACTAGCGGGAGTGGCCGGGGAGCTGTTTTTT. Protein: CASINRLAGVAGELFF.